This T cell receptor (beta chain) emerged from a study of chemoradiotherapy in HPV16-positive cancers. Regarding the study as a whole: For HPV16-positive patients, expanding HPV-responsive T cells associated with longer recurrence-free survival. HPV-specific T cells were functionally defined from only two HPV16-positive patients. Candidate HPV-specific clones and E7-related TCR motifs grew in tumor during treatment.

Samples were taken several times over chemoradiotherapy. Points on this clone: The antigen remains unidentified.

CDR3 length: 13 amino acids. The germline gives CDR1 SGHDT, CDR2 YYEEEE. V was pared by 0 bases and J by 5 bases, with 5 bases between. Assay used: immunoSEQ multiplex PCR; TCRdb lists only in-frame clones, some missing. The sample gives roughly 20,000 clones, over 65% of which show up once; over 3.5% is in the top ten. This receptor was obtained from a human donor with HPV-associated anogenital cancer. This specimen consisted of blood, obtained from a patient who underwent chemoradiotherapy. The J gene is TRBJ1-4, the V gene TRBV5-6; no reliable D call. The CDR3 coding sequence is TGTGCCAGCAGCTTGGGCAGGAATGAAAAACTGTTTTTT. Translation gives CASSLGRNEKLFF.